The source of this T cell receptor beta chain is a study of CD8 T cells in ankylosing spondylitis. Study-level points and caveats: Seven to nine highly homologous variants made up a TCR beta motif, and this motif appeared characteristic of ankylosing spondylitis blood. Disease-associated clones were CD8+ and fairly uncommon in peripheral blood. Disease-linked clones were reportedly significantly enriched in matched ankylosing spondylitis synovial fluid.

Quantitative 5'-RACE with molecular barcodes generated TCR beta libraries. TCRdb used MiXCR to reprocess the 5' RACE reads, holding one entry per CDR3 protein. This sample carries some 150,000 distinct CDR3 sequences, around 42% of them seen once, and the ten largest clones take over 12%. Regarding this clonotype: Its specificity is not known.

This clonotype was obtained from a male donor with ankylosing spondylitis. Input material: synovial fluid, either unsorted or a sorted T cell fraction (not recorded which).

The CDR3 DNA reads as TGTGCCAGCAGCCCTCGCCACAACCGGAACACTGAAGCTTTCTTT. Amino acid sequence: CASSPRHNRNTEAFF. V gene TRBV11-2 combines with J gene TRBJ1-1; no reliable D call. The CDR3 loop spans 15 amino acids. Germline V CDR1 and CDR2: SGHAT, FQNNGV. Trimming left V 5 bases short and J 1 base short, with 14 bases between. Variable domain in full (rest from reference TRBV11-2 and TRBJ1-1): EAGVAQSPRYKIIEKRQSVAFWCNPISGHATLYWYQQILGQGPKLLIQFQNNGVVDDSQLPKDRFSAERLKGVDSTLKIQPAKLEDSAVYLCASSPRHNRNTEAFFGQGTRLTVV.